A single sample is the source of the 22 T cell receptor beta chains below, sequenced in a study of shared clonotypes between healthy human individuals. Profiled with immunoSEQ multiplex PCR; TCRdb holds only in-frame clones, not every one. The table has approximately 2,000,000 clones, just over 90% seen once. Naive CD8 isolation took CD45RO-negative cells positively selected for CCR7 and excluded terminally differentiated effector memory CD45RA+ cells. Sample: naive CD8+ T cells from PBMCs. Every receptor here comes from a man aged 18 to 29 in good health. Some clones in this sample may be carry-over from other donors' samples.

V and J are TRBV2 and TRBJ1-2; TRBD1 is a possible D gene (5 bases). Germline V CDR1 and CDR2: SNHLY, FYNNEI. The CDR3 covers 17 residues. With 1 base removed from V and 0 bases from J, the gap between germline ends came to 15 bases. The CDR3 is CASSEDSGPPANYGYTF. CDR3 nucleotides: TGTGCCAGCAGTGAAGATTCGGGACCGCCAGCTAACTATGGCTACACCTTC. The entire variable domain, with the rest obtained from reference TRBV2 and TRBJ1-2, is as follows: EPEVTQTPSHQVTQMGQEVILRCVPISNHLYFYWYRQILGQKVEFLVSFYNNEISEKSEIFDDQFSVERPDGSNFTLKIRSTKLEDSAMYFCASSEDSGPPANYGYTFGSGTRLTVV.

This chain joins TRBV29-1 and TRBJ2-7, with D uncertain. The CDR3 is 12 residues long. CDR1 is SQVTM and CDR2 is ANQGSEA in the germline V gene. With 6 bases removed from V and 2 bases from J, the gap between germline ends came to 11 bases. For the CDR3, the DNA is TGCAGCGTGGGTACAGCCCCCTACGAGCAGTACTTC. It codes for CSVGTAPYEQYF.

This chain uses TRBV7-7 with TRBJ2-7; D may be TRBD2 (6 bases). Per the germline V gene, CDR1 is SSHAT and CDR2 is FNYEAQ (reference sequence). Trimming removed 5 bases at V and 0 bases at J, with 17 bases between. The CDR3 spans 16 residues. CDR3: CASSLRGTPSSYEQYF. CDR3 DNA sequence: TGTGCCAGCAGCCTTCGCGGGACGCCGAGCTCCTACGAGCAGTACTTC. The full variable domain, rest sourced from reference TRBV7-7 and TRBJ2-7, is GAGVSQSPRYKVTKRGQDVTLRCDPISSHATLYWYQQALGQGPEFLTYFNYEAQPDKSGLPSDRFSAERPEGSISTLTIQRTEQRDSAMYRCASSLRGTPSSYEQYFGPGTRLTVT.

The chain is built from TRBV30 and TRBJ1-6; TRBD1 might be the D (5 bases). Germline CDR1 GTSNPN, CDR2 SVGIG (reference sequence). The CDR3 is 16 amino acids. V lost 3 bases to trimming and J lost 8 bases, with 20 bases between them. The CDR3 loop reads CAWRVGQGGKDSPLHF. The CDR3 bases are TGTGCCTGGAGGGTAGGTCAGGGCGGAAAGGATTCACCCCTCCACTTT.

The chain joins TRBV19 to TRBJ2-1, with 7 bases lining up with TRBD2. Germline trimming cut 3 bases from V and 5 bases from J; bases unmatched to any gene: 10. Germline CDR1 is LNHDA and CDR2 is SQIVND (reference sequence). The CDR3 consists of 16 residues. CDR3 residues: CASSMVGEGLDNEQFF. The CDR3 nucleotides are TGTGCCAGTAGTATGGTGGGGGAGGGCCTGGACAATGAGCAGTTCTTC.

This clone was detected only a few times. This chain links TRBV27 with TRBJ1-2; D gene ambiguous. This CDR3 has 13 amino acids. Between the trimmed V and J ends, which lost 4 bases and 1 base, there was a span of 7 bases. CDR1 is MNHEY and CDR2 is SMNVEV in the germline V gene (reference sequence). The CDR3 loop reads CASSSIYNYGYTF. CDR3 DNA sequence: TGTGCCAGCAGTTCGATCTATAACTATGGCTACACCTTC.

The count of this clone is one. This chain uses TRBV4-3 with TRBJ1-5; D gene unclear. The V end was cut by 0 bases, the J end by 5 bases, with 8 bases between. The CDR3 sequence is 14 residues long. Germline CDR1 reads LGHNA; CDR2 reads YSLEER. The CDR3 sequence: CASSQDASHQPQHF. The CDR3 bases are TGCGCCAGCAGCCAAGATGCCAGCCATCAGCCCCAGCATTTT.

V gene TRBV10-2 combines with J gene TRBJ2-1, with 12 nucleotides matching TRBD2. J lost 7 bases, V lost 4 bases, and 14 bases had no gene match. Germline V gene lookup returns CDR1 WSHSY and CDR2 SAAADI. The CDR3 extends over 18 amino acids. This CDR3 is CASSGVGGLAGGTNEQFF. CDR3 DNA sequence: TGCGCCAGCAGTGGGGTAGGGGGCCTAGCGGGAGGGACGAATGAGCAGTTCTTC.

About this clone: The same CDR3 arises from other DNA sequences in this sample as well. The chain joins TRBV7-2 to TRBJ2-4; unclear D gene. The length of the CDR3 is 12 residues. Germline values: CDR1 SGHTA, CDR2 FQGNSA. The germline V and J ends were trimmed by 5 bases and 8 bases, with 10 bases remaining between them. CDR3: CASSPRLDIQYF. CDR3 bases: TGTGCCAGCAGCCCACGCCTAGACATTCAGTACTTC.

V gene TRBV27 combines with J gene TRBJ1-5; D gene unclear. Deletions cut 2 bases from V and 9 bases from J, with 11 bases between. The CDR3 extends over 13 amino acids. Germline V gene data show CDR1 as MNHEY and CDR2 as SMNVEV (reference sequence). The CDR3 is CASSLSLGGPQHF. DNA of the CDR3: TGTGCCAGCAGTTTAAGTTTGGGAGGGCCCCAGCATTTT.

The rearrangement joins TRBV28 to TRBJ1-1; D uncertain. The V gene lost 5 bases and the J gene lost 4 bases, with 11 bases spanning the gap. Germline V gene sequence: CDR1 MDHEN, CDR2 SYDVKM. The CDR3 runs to 13 residues. CDR3 sequence: CASSRVRGTEAFF. CDR3 nucleotide sequence: TGTGCCAGCAGTCGCGTACGGGGCACTGAAGCTTTCTTT. The whole variable domain, filled in from reference TRBV28 and TRBJ1-1, reads DVKVTQSSRYLVKRTGEKVFLECVQDMDHENMFWYRQDPGLGLRLIYFSYDVKMKEKGDIPEGYSVSREKKERFSLILESASTNQTSMYLCASSRVRGTEAFFGQGTRLTVV.

This clone was counted once. The CDR3 bases are TGTGCCAGCAGTCACGACGGACGGATCTCTGGAAACACCATATATTTT. This sequence encodes CASSHDGRISGNTIYF. The chain employs TRBV6-6 and TRBJ1-3; unclear D gene. This CDR3 comprises 16 residues. Per germline, CDR1 MNHNY and CDR2 SVGAGI (reference sequence). V was clipped by 5 bases and J by 0 bases, with 14 bases between them.

This chain links TRBV27 with TRBJ1-1; D may be TRBD1 (5 bases). The CDR3 is made up of 16 amino acids. V lost 0 bases, J lost 1 base, and 12 bases lay in between. CDR1 is MNHEY, CDR2 SMNVEV, per germline (reference sequence). The CDR3 DNA follows: TGTGCCAGCAGTTTATCAGTTGGGGCTGCGAACACTGAAGCTTTCTTT. It specifies CASSLSVGAANTEAFF.

This chain joins TRBV6-1 and TRBJ2-7, with D perhaps matching TRBD2 (6 bases). V was trimmed by 7 bases and J by 1 base, leaving 11 bases between them. The CDR3 totals 13 residues. Germline V gene data show CDR1 as MNHNS and CDR2 as SASEGT. CDR3 in amino acids: CASKEGNSYEQYF. As DNA, the CDR3 is TGTGCCAGCAAGGAGGGCAATTCCTACGAGCAGTACTTC.

This clone was observed a handful of times. This chain uses TRBV27 with TRBJ2-1; unclear D gene. The CDR3 is 15 amino acids. V was trimmed by 3 bases and J by 8 bases, leaving 17 bases between them. Germline assignment: CDR1 MNHEY and CDR2 SMNVEV (reference sequence). The CDR3 DNA is TGTGCCAGCAGTTTTGTGTCCTCCCCTAGGGATGAGCAGTTCTTC. Its translation: CASSFVSSPRDEQFF.

CDR3 DNA: TGTGCCAGCGGGGGACTAGCGGGGAGCACAGATACGCAGTATTTT. Its translation: CASGGLAGSTDTQYF. The rearrangement uses TRBV11-2 and TRBJ2-3; 13 nucleotides match TRBD2. Looked up from germline, CDR1 is SGHAT and CDR2 is FQNNGV. The CDR3 contains 15 residues. Trimming took 8 bases from V and 0 from J; bases not matched to a gene: 2.

The CDR3 sequence is CASSLFGIYNEQFF. The CDR3 coding sequence is TGTGCCAGCAGCTTATTCGGGATATACAATGAGCAGTTCTTC. This rearrangement joins TRBV7-9 to TRBJ2-1, with D perhaps matching TRBD2 (5 bases). Germline lookup yields CDR1 SEHNR and CDR2 FQNEAQ (reference sequence). The CDR3 has 14 residues. V lost 2 bases and J 4 bases, leaving 9 bases between the germline ends.

The CDR3 DNA sequence: TGTGCCAGCAGCTTTCGATCAAAAGACAATGAGCAGTTCTTC. The encoded protein is CASSFRSKDNEQFF. The chain combines TRBV7-9 with TRBJ2-1, with D unclear. Trimming shortened V by 3 bases and J by 5 bases, and 11 bases separated the two germline ends. This CDR3 contains 14 residues. The germline V gene encodes CDR1 SEHNR and CDR2 FQNEAQ (reference sequence).

J is TRBJ2-7 and V is TRBV27, with D perhaps matching TRBD1 or TRBD2 (5 bases each). V lost 3 bases, J lost 4 bases, and 19 bases lay in between. Looked up from germline, CDR1 is MNHEY and CDR2 is SMNVEV (reference sequence). This CDR3 spans 16 amino acids. CDR3 amino acids: CASSFSMGTTTYEQYF. The DNA of the CDR3 is TGTGCCAGCAGTTTCTCGATGGGGACGACGACGTACGAGCAGTACTTC.

The chain uses TRBV5-5 and TRBJ1-4; 9 bases fit TRBD1. V trimming: 2 bases; J trimming: 7 bases; junction bases outside the gene matches: 6. The CDR3 has 15 residues. From germline, CDR1 is SGHKS and CDR2 YYEKEE (reference sequence). The CDR3 region has the DNA TGTGCCAGCAGCTTATCCGGGACAGGGTTTGAAAAACTGTTTTTT. It encodes CASSLSGTGFEKLFF.

This chain links TRBV9 with TRBJ2-2; weak D call: TRBD2 (7 bases). The CDR3 consists of 15 residues. Germline-derived CDR1 and CDR2 are SGDLS and YYNGEE. Trimming took 0 bases from V and 5 from J, leaving 11 bases between them. CDR3 coding DNA: TGTGCCAGCAGCGTAGACGGGGGGCTGACCGGGGAGCTGTTTTTT. This codes for CASSVDGGLTGELFF.

To note about this clone: One junction end disagrees with the germline gene, perhaps due to a read error. The genes are TRBV6-5 and TRBJ2-7; D gene unclear. This CDR3 spans 16 amino acids. Germline CDR1 and CDR2: MNHEY and SVGAGI. The DNA for the CDR3 is TGTGCCACCAGTTTAGGGTGGGCAGCAACATCCTACGAGCAGTACTTC. Amino acids: CATSLGWAATSYEQYF.